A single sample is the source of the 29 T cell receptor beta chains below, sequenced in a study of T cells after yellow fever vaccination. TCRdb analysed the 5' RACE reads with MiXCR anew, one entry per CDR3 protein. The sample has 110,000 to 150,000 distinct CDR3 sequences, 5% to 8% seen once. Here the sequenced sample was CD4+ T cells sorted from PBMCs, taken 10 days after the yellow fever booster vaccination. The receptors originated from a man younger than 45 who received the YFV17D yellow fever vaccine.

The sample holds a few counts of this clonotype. The CDR3 bases are TGTGCCAGCAGCCTTTCTAGCGGTGGGGCAGATACGCAGTATTTT. Translated: CASSLSSGGADTQYF. V usage is TRBV11-3 and J usage is TRBJ2-3; 7 nucleotides align to TRBD2. Germline V CDR1 and CDR2: SGHNT, YENEEA. Trimming removed 5 bases from V and 4 bases from J; junction bases left unmatched: 9. The CDR3 runs to 15 residues. Using reference TRBV11-3 and TRBJ2-3 for the parts outside the CDR3, the full variable domain is EAGVVQSPRYKIIEKKQPVAFWCNPISGHNTLYWYLQNLGQGPELLIRYENEEAVDDSQLPKDRFSAERLKGVDSTLKIQPAELGDSAVYLCASSLSSGGADTQYFGPGTRLTVL.

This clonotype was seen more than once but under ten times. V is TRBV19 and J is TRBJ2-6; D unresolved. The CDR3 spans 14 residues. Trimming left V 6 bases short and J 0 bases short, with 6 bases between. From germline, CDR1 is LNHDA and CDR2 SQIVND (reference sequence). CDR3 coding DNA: TGTGCCAGTAGAAGGATCTCTGGGGCCAACGTCCTGACTTTC. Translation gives CASRRISGANVLTF.

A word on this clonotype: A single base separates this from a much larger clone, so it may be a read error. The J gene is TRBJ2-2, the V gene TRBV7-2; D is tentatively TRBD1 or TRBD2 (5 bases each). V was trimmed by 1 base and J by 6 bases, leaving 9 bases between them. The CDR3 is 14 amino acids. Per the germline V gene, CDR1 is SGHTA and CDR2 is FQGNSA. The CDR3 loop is CASSLGLGAGELFF. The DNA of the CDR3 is TGTGCCAGCAGCTTAGGACTGGGGGCCGGGGAGCTGTTTTTT.

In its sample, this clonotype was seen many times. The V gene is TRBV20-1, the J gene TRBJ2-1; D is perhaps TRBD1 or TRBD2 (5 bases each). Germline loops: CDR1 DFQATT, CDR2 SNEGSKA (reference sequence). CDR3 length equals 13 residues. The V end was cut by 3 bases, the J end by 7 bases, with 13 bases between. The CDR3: CSARLTGRNEQFF. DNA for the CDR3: TGCAGTGCTAGGCTAACGGGACGGAATGAGCAGTTCTTC.

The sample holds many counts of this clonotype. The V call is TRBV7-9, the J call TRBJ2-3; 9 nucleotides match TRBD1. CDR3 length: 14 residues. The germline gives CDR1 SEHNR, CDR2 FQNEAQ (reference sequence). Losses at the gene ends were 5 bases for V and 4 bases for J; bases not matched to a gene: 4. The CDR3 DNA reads TGTGCCAGCAGCCGGACAGGGGACGCAGATACGCAGTATTTT. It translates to CASSRTGDADTQYF.

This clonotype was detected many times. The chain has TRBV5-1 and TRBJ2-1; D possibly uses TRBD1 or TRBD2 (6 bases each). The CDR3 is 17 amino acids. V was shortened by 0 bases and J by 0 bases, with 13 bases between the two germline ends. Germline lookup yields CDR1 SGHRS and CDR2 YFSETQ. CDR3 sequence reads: CASSLGGGPLSYNEQFF. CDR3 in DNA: TGCGCCAGCAGCTTGGGTGGGGGGCCCCTCTCCTACAATGAGCAGTTCTTC. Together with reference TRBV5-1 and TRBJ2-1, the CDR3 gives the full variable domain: KAGVTQTPRYLIKTRGQQVTLSCSPISGHRSVSWYQQTPGQGLQFLFEYFSETQRNKGNFPGRFSGRQFSNSRSEMNVSTLELGDSALYLCASSLGGGPLSYNEQFFGPGTRLTVL.

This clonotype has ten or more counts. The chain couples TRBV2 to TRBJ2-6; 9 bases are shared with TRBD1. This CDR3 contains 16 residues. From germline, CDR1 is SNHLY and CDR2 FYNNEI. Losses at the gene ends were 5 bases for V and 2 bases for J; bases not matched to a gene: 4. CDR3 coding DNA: TGTGCCAGCAGTATAACAGGGGGCGCTGGGGCCAACGTCCTGACTTTC. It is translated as CASSITGGAGANVLTF.

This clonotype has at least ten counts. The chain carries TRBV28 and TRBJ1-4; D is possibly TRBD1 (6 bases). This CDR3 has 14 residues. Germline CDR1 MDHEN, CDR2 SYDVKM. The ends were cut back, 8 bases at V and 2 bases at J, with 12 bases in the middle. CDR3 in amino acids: CASGAGATNEKLFF. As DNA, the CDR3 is TGTGCCAGCGGGGCGGGGGCTACTAATGAAAAACTGTTTTTT.

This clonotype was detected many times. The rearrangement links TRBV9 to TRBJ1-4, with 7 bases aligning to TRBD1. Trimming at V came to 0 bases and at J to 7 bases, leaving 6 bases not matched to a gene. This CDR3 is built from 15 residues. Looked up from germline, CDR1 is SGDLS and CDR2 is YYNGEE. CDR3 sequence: CASSVGTGQGEKLFF. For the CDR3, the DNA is TGTGCCAGCAGCGTAGGGACAGGTCAAGGTGAAAAACTGTTTTTT.

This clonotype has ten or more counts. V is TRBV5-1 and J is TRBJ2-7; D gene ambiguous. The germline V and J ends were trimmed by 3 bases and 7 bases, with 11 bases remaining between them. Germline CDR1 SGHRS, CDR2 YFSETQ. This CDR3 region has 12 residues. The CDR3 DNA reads TGCGCCAGCAGCTCGGCAATGGGAGAGCAGTACTTC. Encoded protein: CASSSAMGEQYF.

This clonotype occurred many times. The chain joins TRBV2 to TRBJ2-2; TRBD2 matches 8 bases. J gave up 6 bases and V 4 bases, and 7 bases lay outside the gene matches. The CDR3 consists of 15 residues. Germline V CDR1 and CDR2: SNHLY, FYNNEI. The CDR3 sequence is CASSVSFGGAGELFF. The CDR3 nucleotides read TGTGCCAGCAGTGTGTCTTTCGGGGGGGCCGGGGAGCTGTTTTTT. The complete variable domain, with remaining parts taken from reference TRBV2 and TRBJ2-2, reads EPEVTQTPSHQVTQMGQEVILRCVPISNHLYFYWYRQILGQKVEFLVSFYNNEISEKSEIFDDQFSVERPDGSNFTLKIRSTKLEDSAMYFCASSVSFGGAGELFFGEGSRLTVL.

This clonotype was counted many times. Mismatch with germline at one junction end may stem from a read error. In nucleotides, the CDR3 is TGTGCCAGCAGCGTGGGGGGGGTTCGTGCGGGGACAGGTTTC. It specifies CASSVGGVRAGTGF. The chain recombines TRBV5-6 with TRBJ2-1, with D perhaps matching TRBD1 (8 bases). The CDR3 runs 14 residues. Per germline, CDR1 SGHDT and CDR2 YYEEEE.

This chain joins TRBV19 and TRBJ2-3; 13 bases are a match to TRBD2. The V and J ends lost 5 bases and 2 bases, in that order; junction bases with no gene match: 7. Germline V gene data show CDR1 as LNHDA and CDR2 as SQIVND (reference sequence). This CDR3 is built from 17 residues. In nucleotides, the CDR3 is TGTGCCAGTAGTCCACAGGGACTAGCGGGAATCACAGATACGCAGTATTTT. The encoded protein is CASSPQGLAGITDTQYF. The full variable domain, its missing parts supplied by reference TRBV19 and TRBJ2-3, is DGGITQSPKYLFRKEGQNVTLSCEQNLNHDAMYWYRQDPGQGLRLIYYSQIVNDFQKGDIAEGYSVSREKKESFPLTVTSAQKNPTAFYLCASSPQGLAGITDTQYFGPGTRLTVL.

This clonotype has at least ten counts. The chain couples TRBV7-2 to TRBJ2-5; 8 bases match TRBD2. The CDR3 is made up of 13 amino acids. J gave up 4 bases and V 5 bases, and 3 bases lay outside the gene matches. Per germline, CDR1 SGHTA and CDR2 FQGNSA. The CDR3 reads CASSATSGETQYF. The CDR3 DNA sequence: TGTGCCAGCAGCGCCACTAGCGGAGAGACCCAGTACTTC.

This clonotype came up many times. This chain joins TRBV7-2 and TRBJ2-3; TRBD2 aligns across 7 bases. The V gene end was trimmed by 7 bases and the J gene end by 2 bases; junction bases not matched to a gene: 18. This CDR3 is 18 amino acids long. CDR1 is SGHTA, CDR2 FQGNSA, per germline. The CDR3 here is CASIPNPHERGYTDTQYF. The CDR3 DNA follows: TGTGCCAGCATCCCTAATCCCCACGAGCGGGGCTACACAGATACGCAGTATTTT.

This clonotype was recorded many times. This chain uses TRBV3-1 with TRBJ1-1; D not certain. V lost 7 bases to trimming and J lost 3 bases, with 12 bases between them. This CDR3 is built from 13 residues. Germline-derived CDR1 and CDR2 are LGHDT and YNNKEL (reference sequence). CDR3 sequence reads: CASMKLGDTEAFF. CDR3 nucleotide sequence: TGTGCCAGCATGAAATTAGGAGACACTGAAGCTTTCTTT.

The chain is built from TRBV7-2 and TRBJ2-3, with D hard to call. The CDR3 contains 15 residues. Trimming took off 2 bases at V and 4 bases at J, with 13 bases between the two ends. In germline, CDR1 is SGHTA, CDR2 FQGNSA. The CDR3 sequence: CASSLIPGIADTQYF. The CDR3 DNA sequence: TGTGCCAGCAGCTTAATCCCGGGTATTGCAGATACGCAGTATTTT.

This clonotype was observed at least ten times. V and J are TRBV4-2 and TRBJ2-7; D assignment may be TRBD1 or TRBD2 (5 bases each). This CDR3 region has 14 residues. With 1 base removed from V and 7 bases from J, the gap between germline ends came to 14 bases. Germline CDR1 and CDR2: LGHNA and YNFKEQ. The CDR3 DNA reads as TGTGCCAGCAGCCAAGCGGGACGGCTAGGGGAGCAGTACTTC. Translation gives CASSQAGRLGEQYF.

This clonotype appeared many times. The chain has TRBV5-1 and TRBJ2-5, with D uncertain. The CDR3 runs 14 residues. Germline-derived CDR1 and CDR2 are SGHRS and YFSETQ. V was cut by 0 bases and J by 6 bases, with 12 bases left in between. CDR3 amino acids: CASSLETGLKTQYF. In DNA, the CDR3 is TGCGCCAGCAGCTTGGAAACGGGCCTCAAGACCCAGTACTTC.

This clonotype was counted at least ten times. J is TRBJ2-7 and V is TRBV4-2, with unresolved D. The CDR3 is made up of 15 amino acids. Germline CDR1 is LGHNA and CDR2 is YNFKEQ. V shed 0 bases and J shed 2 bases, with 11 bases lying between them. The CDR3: CASSQDYENPYEQYF. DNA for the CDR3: TGTGCCAGCAGCCAAGATTACGAAAATCCCTACGAGCAGTACTTC.

CDR3 loop: CASSLVRTNQPQHF. The CDR3 DNA reads as TGTGCCAGCAGCTTAGTACGGACCAATCAGCCCCAGCATTTT. The chain joins TRBV7-2 to TRBJ1-5; D ambiguous. Per the germline V gene, CDR1 is SGHTA and CDR2 is FQGNSA. Trimming took off 1 base at V and 3 bases at J, with 7 bases between the two ends. CDR3 size: 14 residues.

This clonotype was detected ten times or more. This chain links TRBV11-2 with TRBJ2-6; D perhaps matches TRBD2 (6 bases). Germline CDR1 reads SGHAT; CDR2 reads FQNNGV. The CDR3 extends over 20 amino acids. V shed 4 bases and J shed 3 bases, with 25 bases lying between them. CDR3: CASSSRGAGRELSGANVLTF. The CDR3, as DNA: TGTGCCAGCAGCTCTAGAGGGGCTGGACGGGAGTTGAGTGGGGCCAACGTCCTGACTTTC.

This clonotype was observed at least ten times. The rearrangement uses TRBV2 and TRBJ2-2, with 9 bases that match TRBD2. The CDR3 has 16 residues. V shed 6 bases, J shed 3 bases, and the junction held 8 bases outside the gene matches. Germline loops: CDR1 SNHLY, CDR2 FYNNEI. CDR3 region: CASRAPSGIYTGELFF. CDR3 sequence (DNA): TGTGCCAGCAGAGCCCCTAGCGGGATTTACACCGGGGAGCTGTTTTTT.

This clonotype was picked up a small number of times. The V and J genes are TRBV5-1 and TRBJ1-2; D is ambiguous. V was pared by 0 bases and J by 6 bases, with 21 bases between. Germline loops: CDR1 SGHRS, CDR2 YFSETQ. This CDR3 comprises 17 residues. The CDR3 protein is CASSLGHSTSDGNGYTF. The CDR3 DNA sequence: TGCGCCAGCAGCTTGGGACATAGTACCTCGGATGGGAATGGCTACACCTTC.

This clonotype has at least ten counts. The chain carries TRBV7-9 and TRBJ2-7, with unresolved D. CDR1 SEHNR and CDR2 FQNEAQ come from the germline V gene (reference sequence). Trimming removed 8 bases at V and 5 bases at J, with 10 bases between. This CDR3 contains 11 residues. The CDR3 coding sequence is TGTGCCAGCCGAAGAGTGGACGAGCAGTACTTC. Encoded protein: CASRRVDEQYF.

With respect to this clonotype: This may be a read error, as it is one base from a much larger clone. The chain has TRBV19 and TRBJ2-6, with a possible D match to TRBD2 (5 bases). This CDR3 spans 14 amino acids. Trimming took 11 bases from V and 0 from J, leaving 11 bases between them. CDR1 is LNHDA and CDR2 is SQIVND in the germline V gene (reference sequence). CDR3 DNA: TGTGCCTCTATAGGGAGCTCTGGGGCCAACGTCCTGACTTTC. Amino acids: CASIGSSGANVLTF.

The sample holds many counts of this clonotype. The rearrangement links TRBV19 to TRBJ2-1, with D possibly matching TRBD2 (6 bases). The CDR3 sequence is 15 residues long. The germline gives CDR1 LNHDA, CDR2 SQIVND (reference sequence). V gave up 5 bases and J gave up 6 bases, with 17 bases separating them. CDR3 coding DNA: TGTGCCAGTAGTCTACGGCGGGATTATCCCAATGAGCAGTTCTTC. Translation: CASSLRRDYPNEQFF.

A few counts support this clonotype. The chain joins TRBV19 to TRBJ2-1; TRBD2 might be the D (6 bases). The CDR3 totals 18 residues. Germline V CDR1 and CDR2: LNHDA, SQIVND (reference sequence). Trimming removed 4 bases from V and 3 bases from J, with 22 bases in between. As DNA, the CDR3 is TGTGCCAGTAGTAGCCCTTTACTGAGGGGTAGCGGCTACAATGAGCAGTTCTTC. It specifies CASSSPLLRGSGYNEQFF.

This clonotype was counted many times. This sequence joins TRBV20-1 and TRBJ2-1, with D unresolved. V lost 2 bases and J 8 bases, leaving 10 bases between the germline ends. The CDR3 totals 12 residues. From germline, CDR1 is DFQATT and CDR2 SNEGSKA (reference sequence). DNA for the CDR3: TGCAGTGCTAGACCTCGTATGGATGAGCAGTTCTTC. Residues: CSARPRMDEQFF.